Below are 23 T cell receptor beta chains sequenced from a single sample in a study of shared clonotypes between healthy human individuals. Sequencing was performed with immunoSEQ multiplex PCR; in TCRdb, only in-frame clones are kept and a portion is missing. The profile covers about 2 million clones, with 95% appearing a single time and 0.13% taken by the ten largest. Sequenced material: naive CD4+ T cells sorted from blood. Subset indicated: CD45RA+ positively selected. The receptors originated from a man younger than 35 in good health.

About this clone itself: Relative to the germline gene, one junction end is altered; a read error may explain this. V usage is TRBV2 and J usage is TRBJ2-7; 10 bases line up with TRBD2. CDR1 and CDR2 from the germline V gene are SNHLY and FYNNEI. The CDR3 has 14 amino acids. The CDR3 reads CASSEATSGHPNHF. CDR3 sequence (DNA): TGTGCCAGCAGCGAAGCGACTAGCGGGCACCCTAACCACTTC.

The chain recombines TRBV5-4 with TRBJ2-1; D gene unclear. The CDR3 spans 14 residues. V was cut by 2 bases and J by 6 bases, with 12 bases left in between. The germline V gene encodes CDR1 SGHNT and CDR2 YYREEE (reference sequence). DNA of the CDR3: TGTGCCAGCAGCTTTAAGGCAGGTGGCAATGAGCAGTTCTTC. Its translation: CASSFKAGGNEQFF.

CDR3 nucleotide sequence: TGTGCCAGCAGCTTGATGGGACAGGGGAACACTGAAGCTTTCTTT. Protein product: CASSLMGQGNTEAFF. The rearrangement uses TRBV5-2 and TRBJ1-1; the DNA was not compared with TRBD1, the D call given in the table. TRBV5-2 corresponds to a pseudogene. This CDR3 region has 15 residues.

The rearrangement links TRBV18 to TRBJ1-3; D perhaps matches TRBD1 (5 bases). The CDR3 covers 14 residues. The V gene lost 8 bases and the J gene lost 0 bases, with 11 bases spanning the gap. Germline V gene data show CDR1 as KGHSH and CDR2 as LQKENI. The CDR3 bases are TGTGCCAGCCTCCCGGACATCTCTGGAAACACCATATATTTT. Translating gives CASLPDISGNTIYF.

The V and J genes are TRBV19 and TRBJ2-7; TRBD2 agrees at 9 bases. Germline V gene data show CDR1 as LNHDA and CDR2 as SQIVND (reference sequence). J lost 3 bases, V lost 4 bases, and 7 bases had no gene match. The CDR3 is 15 residues long. The DNA of the CDR3 is TGTGCCAGTAGTAGGTTAGCGGGAGACAACTACGAGCAGTACTTC. This gives the protein CASSRLAGDNYEQYF.

The rearrangement uses TRBV4-2 and TRBJ1-2; no clear D gene. This CDR3 region has 16 residues. Trimming shortened V by 0 bases and J by 4 bases, and 15 bases separated the two germline ends. Germline CDR1 reads LGHNA; CDR2 reads YNFKEQ. The DNA of the CDR3 is TGTGCCAGCAGCCAAGATTCTGGGCAGGCCCCCTATGGCTACACCTTC. Encoded protein: CASSQDSGQAPYGYTF.

V usage is TRBV7-9 and J usage is TRBJ2-7; 9 bases are a match to TRBD1. The CDR3 totals 15 residues. Germline-derived CDR1 and CDR2 are SEHNR and FQNEAQ (reference sequence). Trimming took 4 bases from V and 5 from J; bases not matched to a gene: 9. CDR3 region: CASSSGTGRVDEQYF. The CDR3 bases are TGTGCCAGCAGCTCCGGGACAGGGAGGGTCGACGAGCAGTACTTC.

As concerns this clone: Within the sample, other DNA sequences also encode this same CDR3. The gene calls are TRBV30 and TRBJ2-7, with D possibly TRBD2 on 5 matching bases. Germline V gene lookup returns CDR1 GTSNPN and CDR2 SVGIG (reference sequence). V lost 1 base, J lost 5 bases, and 6 bases lay in between. The CDR3 has 11 residues. CDR3 in DNA: TGTGCCTGGAGTGCGGGGAACGAGCAGTACTTC. Its protein is CAWSAGNEQYF.

The V call is TRBV5-8, the J call TRBJ2-1, with 8 bases aligning to TRBD2. The CDR3 totals 16 residues. In germline, CDR1 is SGHTS, CDR2 YDEGEE. Losses at the gene ends were 2 bases for V and 1 base for J; bases not matched to a gene: 5. The CDR3 loop is CASSFFTGGSYNEQFF. CDR3 in DNA: TGTGCCAGCAGCTTTTTTACGGGAGGGTCCTACAATGAGCAGTTCTTC.

The V call is TRBV5-4, the J call TRBJ2-7, with D perhaps matching TRBD1 (5 bases). Germline-derived CDR1 and CDR2 are SGHNT and YYREEE (reference sequence). The ends were cut back, 0 bases at V and 2 bases at J, with 9 bases in the middle. The length of the CDR3 is 14 residues. The CDR3, as DNA: TGTGCCAGCAGCTTGGGGACACCTCCCTACGAGCAGTACTTC. Encoded protein: CASSLGTPPYEQYF.

This chain connects TRBV19 to TRBJ1-1; D is undetermined. This CDR3 region has 13 residues. With 5 bases removed from V and 6 bases from J, the gap between germline ends came to 13 bases. Per germline, CDR1 LNHDA and CDR2 SQIVND (reference sequence). The CDR3 loop reads CASSPDGPSEAFF. DNA for the CDR3: TGTGCCAGTAGTCCAGACGGACCATCTGAAGCTTTCTTT.

The rearrangement joins TRBV7-8 to TRBJ2-7; perhaps TRBD1 as D (5 bases). Trimming stripped 5 bases from V and 2 bases from J, with 16 bases between. The CDR3 is 15 residues long. Germline V lookup: CDR1 SGHVS, CDR2 FQNEAQ. The CDR3 DNA sequence: TGTGCCAGCAGCCGTGGAGACAGTCCCCCCTACGAGCAGTACTTC. Encoded protein: CASSRGDSPPYEQYF. The full variable domain, completed using reference TRBV7-8 and TRBJ2-7, is GAGVSQSPRYKVAKRGQDVALRCDPISGHVSLFWYQQALGQGPEFLTYFQNEAQLDKSGLPSDRFFAERPEGSVSTLKIQRTQQEDSAVYLCASSRGDSPPYEQYFGPGTRLTVT.

On this clone: Other DNA sequences in the sample encode the same CDR3. The rearrangement uses TRBV5-1 and TRBJ2-5, with D hard to call. CDR3 length: 14 amino acids. V lost 0 bases, J lost 1 base, and 7 bases lay in between. The germline V gene encodes CDR1 SGHRS and CDR2 YFSETQ. In DNA, the CDR3 is TGCGCCAGCAGCTTGGGTGGACCCCAAGAGACCCAGTACTTC. The encoded protein is CASSLGGPQETQYF. Variable domain in full (rest from reference TRBV5-1 and TRBJ2-5): KAGVTQTPRYLIKTRGQQVTLSCSPISGHRSVSWYQQTPGQGLQFLFEYFSETQRNKGNFPGRFSGRQFSNSRSEMNVSTLELGDSALYLCASSLGGPQETQYFGPGTRLLVL.

The chain's CDR3 is CASSPITSGYTGELFF. The CDR3 DNA is TGTGCCAGCAGCCCCATTACTAGCGGCTACACCGGGGAGCTGTTTTTT. The chain carries TRBV11-3 and TRBJ2-2, with 8 bases fitting TRBD2. The germline V gene has CDR1 SGHNT and CDR2 YENEEA. The CDR3 has 16 amino acids. The junction had 8 bases not matched to a gene; V was cut back by 5 bases and J by 3 bases.

The CDR3: CASSELLVISYEQYF. CDR3 coding DNA: TGTGCCAGCAGTGAGCTCCTCGTCATATCCTACGAGCAGTACTTC. This chain connects TRBV6-1 to TRBJ2-7; no reliable D call. The germline CDR1 and CDR2 sequences are MNHNS and SASEGT. The CDR3 is made up of 15 amino acids. V lost 3 bases, J lost 1 base, and 13 bases lay in between.

This chain connects TRBV10-3 to TRBJ2-5; TRBD2 aligns across 7 bases. CDR3 size: 13 residues. Unmatched junction bases numbered 7, after V lost 10 bases and J lost 2 bases. From germline, CDR1 is ENHRY and CDR2 SYGVKD. The CDR3 DNA reads TGTGCCACCGCTAGCGGCGGGCAAGAGACCCAGTACTTC. This gives the protein CATASGGQETQYF.

V gene TRBV10-3 combines with J gene TRBJ1-2, with 8 bases identical to TRBD1. This CDR3 spans 16 amino acids. The V gene end was trimmed by 3 bases and the J gene end by 4 bases; junction bases not matched to a gene: 10. Germline loops: CDR1 ENHRY, CDR2 SYGVKD. The chain's CDR3 is CAISEDPTGGVYGYTF. CDR3 bases: TGTGCCATCAGTGAAGATCCCACAGGGGGAGTCTATGGCTACACCTTC.

The chain links TRBV2 to TRBJ2-7; D tentatively fits TRBD1 or TRBD2 (6 bases each). This CDR3 contains 15 residues. CDR1 and CDR2 from the germline V gene are SNHLY and FYNNEI. Trimming shortened V by 5 bases and J by 1 base, and 15 bases separated the two germline ends. The CDR3 nucleotides are TGTGCCAGCAGTCTGGAGGAGGGGGTATCCTACGAGCAGTACTTC. Amino acids: CASSLEEGVSYEQYF.

The chain employs TRBV4-2 and TRBJ1-6; D is ambiguous. V was clipped by 1 base and J by 11 bases, with 12 bases between them. The CDR3 extends over 14 amino acids. Germline-derived CDR1 and CDR2 are LGHNA and YNFKEQ. CDR3 coding DNA: TGTGCCAGCAGCCAAGTCACAGTCGGCACACCCCTCCACTTT. Its protein is CASSQVTVGTPLHF.

The V call is TRBV5-1, the J call TRBJ2-2; TRBD2 agrees at 9 bases. Germline assignment: CDR1 SGHRS and CDR2 YFSETQ. V lost 0 bases, J lost 3 bases, and 6 bases stayed unmatched. The CDR3 length is 17 residues. CDR3: CASSLGPGGRDTGELFF. CDR3 nucleotides: TGCGCCAGCAGCTTGGGACCAGGCGGGAGGGACACCGGGGAGCTGTTTTTT.

The V gene is TRBV30, the J gene TRBJ1-2; D ambiguous. Looked up from germline, CDR1 is GTSNPN and CDR2 is SVGIG (reference sequence). The CDR3 sequence is 11 residues long. V was cut by 0 bases and J by 5 bases, with 4 bases left in between. CDR3 in DNA: TGTGCCTGGAGTGTAAAGTATGGCTACACCTTC. Encoded protein: CAWSVKYGYTF.

This sequence joins TRBV30 and TRBJ2-1, with D unclear. From germline, CDR1 is GTSNPN and CDR2 SVGIG (reference sequence). V lost 2 bases and J 6 bases, leaving 14 bases between the germline ends. This CDR3 has 14 residues. CDR3: CAWSPSPYPNEQFF. Here the CDR3 DNA reads TGTGCCTGGAGTCCCAGCCCGTACCCCAATGAGCAGTTCTTC.

The V call is TRBV28, the J call TRBJ2-7; D is perhaps TRBD2 (6 bases). V lost 5 bases, J lost 3 bases, and 14 bases lay in between. The germline CDR1 and CDR2 sequences are MDHEN and SYDVKM. The length of the CDR3 is 14 residues. The CDR3 is CASSLLDGGYEQYF. CDR3 DNA: TGTGCCAGCAGTCTACTAGACGGGGGCTACGAGCAGTACTTC.